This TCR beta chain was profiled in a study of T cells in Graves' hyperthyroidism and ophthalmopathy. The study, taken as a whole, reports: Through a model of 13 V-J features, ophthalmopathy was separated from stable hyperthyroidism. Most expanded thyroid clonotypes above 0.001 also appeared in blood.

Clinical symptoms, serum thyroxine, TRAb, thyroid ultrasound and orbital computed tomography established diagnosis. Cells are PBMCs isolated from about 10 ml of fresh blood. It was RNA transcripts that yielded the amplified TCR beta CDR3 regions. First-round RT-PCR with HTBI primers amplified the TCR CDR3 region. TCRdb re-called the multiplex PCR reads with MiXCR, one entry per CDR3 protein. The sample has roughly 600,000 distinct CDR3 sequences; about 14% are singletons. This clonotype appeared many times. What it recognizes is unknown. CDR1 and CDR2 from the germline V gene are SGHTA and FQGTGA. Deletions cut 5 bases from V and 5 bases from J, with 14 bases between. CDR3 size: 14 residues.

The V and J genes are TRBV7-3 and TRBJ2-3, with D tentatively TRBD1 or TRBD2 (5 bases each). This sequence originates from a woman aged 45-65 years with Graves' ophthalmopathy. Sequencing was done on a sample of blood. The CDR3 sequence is CASSRTREGDTQYF. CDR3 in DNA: TGTGCCAGCAGCCGGACACGGGAAGGAGATACGCAGTATTTT.